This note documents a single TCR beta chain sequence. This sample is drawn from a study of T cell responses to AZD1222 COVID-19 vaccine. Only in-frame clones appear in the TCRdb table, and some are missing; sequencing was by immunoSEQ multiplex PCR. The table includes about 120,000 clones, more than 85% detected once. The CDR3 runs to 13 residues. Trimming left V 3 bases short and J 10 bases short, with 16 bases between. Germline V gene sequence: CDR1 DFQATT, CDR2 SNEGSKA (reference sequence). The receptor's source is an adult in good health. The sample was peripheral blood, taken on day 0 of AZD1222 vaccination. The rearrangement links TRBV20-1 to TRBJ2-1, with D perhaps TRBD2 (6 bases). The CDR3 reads CSASMGDFREQFF. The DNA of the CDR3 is TGCAGTGCTAGTATGGGGGACTTCAGGGAGCAGTTCTTC.